The 32 T cell receptor beta chains in this list originate from one sample, sequenced in a study of blood T cell repertoires in COVID-19. Generated by immunoSEQ multiplex PCR, the TCRdb table keeps only in-frame clones and is missing some. The top ten hold around 10% of the sample, which has 250,000 to 300,000 clones, over 85% seen once. Material: peripheral blood. The receptor source for this set is a woman aged 25 to 39 with COVID-19, enrolled during active disease.

The chain combines TRBV18 with TRBJ2-7; D possibly corresponds to TRBD1 (6 bases). The V gene lost 3 bases and the J gene lost 2 bases, with 11 bases spanning the gap. CDR3 length equals 14 residues. Germline-derived CDR1 and CDR2 are KGHSH and LQKENI. DNA of the CDR3: TGTGCCAGCTCACCCCGGACAGAACCCTACGAGCAGTACTTC. It specifies CASSPRTEPYEQYF.

In this sample, this clone turned up once. This chain uses TRBV5-4 with TRBJ2-7, with TRBD2 as a possible D gene (5 bases). V dropped 0 bases and J dropped 3 bases, with 10 bases sitting between them. This CDR3 contains 14 residues. Germline CDR1 is SGHNT and CDR2 is YYREEE (reference sequence). CDR3 nucleotide sequence: TGTGCCAGCAGCTTGGCGCTAGCTGGCTACGAGCAGTACTTC. This codes for CASSLALAGYEQYF.

This clone was seen a few times. V gene TRBV3-1 (or the pseudogene TRBV3-2) combines with J gene TRBJ1-6; D ambiguous. Per the germline V gene, CDR1 is LGHDT and CDR2 is YNNKEL (reference sequence). The V end lost 0 bases, the J end lost 10 bases, and 13 bases lay between the germline ends. The CDR3 sequence is 15 residues long. CDR3 residues: CASSQDSGWYSPLHF. The CDR3 DNA reads TGTGCCAGCAGCCAAGACAGCGGGTGGTACTCACCCCTCCACTTT.

The rearrangement joins TRBV6-4 to TRBJ1-6; D may be TRBD1 (6 bases). The V gene lost 8 bases and the J gene lost 7 bases, with 12 bases spanning the gap. Germline CDR1 MRHNA, CDR2 SNTAGT. This CDR3 comprises 13 residues. CDR3 sequence: CASGYRENSPLHF. In nucleotides, the CDR3 is TGTGCCAGCGGTTACAGGGAGAATTCACCCCTCCACTTT.

The chain has TRBV6-5 and TRBJ1-3, with a tentative D call TRBD1 (5 bases). V lost 1 base, J lost 0 bases, and 7 bases lay in between. The CDR3 covers 15 residues. CDR1 is MNHEY, CDR2 SVGAGI, per germline. The chain's CDR3 is CASSYYTGSGNTIYF. The CDR3 DNA reads TGTGCCAGCAGTTACTATACAGGCTCTGGAAACACCATATATTTT.

The gene calls are TRBV3-1 (or the pseudogene TRBV3-2) and TRBJ1-3; D is undetermined. Germline CDR1 reads LGHDT; CDR2 reads YNNKEL (reference sequence). The CDR3 sequence is 16 residues long. The germline V and J ends were trimmed by 0 bases and 8 bases, with 17 bases remaining between them. The CDR3 nucleotides read TGTGCCAGCAGCCAAGATCGCTTCCGAATCGGGGACACCATATATTTT. It codes for CASSQDRFRIGDTIYF.

This rearrangement joins TRBV6-1 to TRBJ1-6; tentatively, D is TRBD1 (5 bases). CDR1 and CDR2 (germline): MNHNS, SASEGT. V was cut by 3 bases and J by 0 bases, with 15 bases left in between. This CDR3 is 18 amino acids long. The CDR3 is CASSESGKRSSYNSPLHF. The CDR3 bases are TGTGCCAGCAGTGAGTCAGGGAAAAGGAGCTCCTATAATTCACCCCTCCACTTT.

The chain has TRBV5-6 and TRBJ1-3; the D gene is possibly TRBD1 (5 bases). CDR3 size: 15 residues. From germline, CDR1 is SGHDT and CDR2 YYEEEE. V was shortened by 4 bases and J by 4 bases, with 15 bases between the two germline ends. The CDR3 reads CASSLRRGLGNTIYF. In DNA form, the CDR3 reads TGTGCCAGCAGCCTTCGCCGGGGACTCGGAAACACCATATATTTT.

This chain joins TRBV18 and TRBJ2-7; D uncertain. Trimming cost V 5 bases and J 2 bases, with 13 bases left between them. The germline V gene has CDR1 KGHSH and CDR2 LQKENI. The CDR3 is 14 residues long. DNA of the CDR3: TGTGCCAGCTCAACCGGCGGTCTCCCCTACGAGCAGTACTTC. Encoded protein: CASSTGGLPYEQYF.

The sample holds one count of this clone. The rearrangement links TRBV18 to TRBJ2-7; 8 nucleotides line up with TRBD1. V was clipped by 4 bases and J by 6 bases; unmatched bases: 8. CDR1 is KGHSH and CDR2 is LQKENI in the germline V gene. The CDR3 has 14 residues. In nucleotides, the CDR3 is TGTGCCAGCTCACAACAGGGGGAATTCTCCGAGCAGTACTTC. This codes for CASSQQGEFSEQYF.

The chain has TRBV5-5 and TRBJ2-5; 11 bases agree with TRBD2. The CDR3 has 15 amino acids. V lost 4 bases and J lost 4; bases outside the gene matches: 6. Germline loops: CDR1 SGHKS, CDR2 YYEKEE (reference sequence). This CDR3 is CASSPLGTSGETQYF. As DNA, the CDR3 is TGTGCCAGCAGCCCTTTAGGGACTAGCGGAGAGACCCAGTACTTC.

The chain is built from TRBV18 and TRBJ2-3; TRBD2 matches 10 bases. Germline V gene data show CDR1 as KGHSH and CDR2 as LQKENI. V shed 2 bases, J shed 2 bases, and the junction held 7 bases outside the gene matches. This CDR3 is built from 17 residues. CDR3 in amino acids: CASSPNNGLADTDTQYF. The DNA of the CDR3 is TGTGCCAGCTCACCAAATAATGGACTAGCGGACACAGATACGCAGTATTTT.

The V call is TRBV19, the J call TRBJ1-5; the D is unclear. V gave up 6 bases and J gave up 2 bases, with 11 bases separating them. Germline V gene sequence: CDR1 LNHDA, CDR2 SQIVND (reference sequence). This CDR3 is 14 amino acids long. For the CDR3, the DNA is TGTGCCAGTAGGCCGGGATCGGGCAATCAGCCCCAGCATTTT. It specifies CASRPGSGNQPQHF.

The chain is built from TRBV5-4 and TRBJ2-1; TRBD1 agrees at 10 bases. The V segment lost 4 bases and the J segment 7 bases; nucleotides outside the gene matches: 5. The CDR3 has 14 amino acids. Per the germline V gene, CDR1 is SGHNT and CDR2 is YYREEE (reference sequence). The CDR3 protein is CASSPRTGGNEQFF. CDR3 nucleotide sequence: TGTGCCAGCAGCCCCCGGACAGGGGGGAATGAGCAGTTCTTC.

The chain is built from TRBV5-6 and TRBJ2-7; D gene ambiguous. The CDR3 extends over 14 amino acids. The germline CDR1 and CDR2 sequences are SGHDT and YYEEEE. V lost 0 bases and J lost 2, with 9 bases in between. The DNA of the CDR3 is TGTGCCAGCAGCTTGGCTCAGTCCCCCTACGAGCAGTACTTC. It specifies CASSLAQSPYEQYF.

This sequence joins TRBV11-2 and TRBJ1-1; D perhaps matches TRBD1 (6 bases). Trimming removed 0 bases from V and 8 bases from J, with 10 bases in between. CDR3 length: 13 residues. Germline CDR1 is SGHAT and CDR2 is FQNNGV. The CDR3 DNA sequence: TGTGCCAGCAGCTTAGATTCGGGGACAGAAGCTTTCTTT. It is translated as CASSLDSGTEAFF. The variable domain in full, completed from reference TRBV11-2 and TRBJ1-1, reads EAGVAQSPRYKIIEKRQSVAFWCNPISGHATLYWYQQILGQGPKLLIQFQNNGVVDDSQLPKDRFSAERLKGVDSTLKIQPAKLEDSAVYLCASSLDSGTEAFFGQGTRLTVV.

Notes on this clone: The junction and the germline gene differ at one end; a read error may be behind it. The V and J genes are TRBV6-5 and TRBJ1-2; maybe TRBD1 (6 bases). The CDR3 covers 10 residues. The germline V gene encodes CDR1 MNHEY and CDR2 SVGAGI. The CDR3 bases are TGTACCAGGGGCGTTTATGGCTACACCTTC. This sequence encodes CTRGVYGYTF.

CDR3 loop: CASSPSSYNEQFF. The CDR3 DNA sequence: TGTGCCAGCTCACCGAGCTCCTACAATGAGCAGTTCTTC. The gene calls are TRBV18 and TRBJ2-1; D unresolved. Trimming left V 3 bases short and J 0 bases short, with 3 bases between. The CDR3 spans 13 residues. Per the germline V gene, CDR1 is KGHSH and CDR2 is LQKENI.

The chain couples TRBV5-1 to TRBJ1-1; 11 nucleotides align to TRBD1. The V gene's germline CDR1 is SGHRS and CDR2 YFSETQ. V lost 3 bases to trimming and J lost 1 base; unmatched junction nucleotides: 2. This CDR3 is built from 15 residues. The CDR3 DNA reads as TGCGCCAGCAGCTCAGGGACAGGGGGGAACACTGAAGCTTTCTTT. It yields the protein CASSSGTGGNTEAFF.

V usage is TRBV5-1 and J usage is TRBJ2-7; the match to TRBD2 covers 8 bases. CDR3 length: 14 residues. Trimming removed 5 bases from V and 5 bases from J; junction bases left unmatched: 9. Germline CDR1 is SGHRS and CDR2 is YFSETQ. CDR3 loop: CASRWSGGSHEQYF. CDR3 bases: TGCGCCAGCAGATGGAGCGGGGGATCTCACGAGCAGTACTTC.

DNA of the CDR3: TGTGCCACCAGTGATACAGGGTCCACAGATACGCAGTATTTT. Translated, it gives CATSDTGSTDTQYF. This rearrangement joins TRBV24-1 to TRBJ2-3; tentatively, D is TRBD1 (6 bases). The CDR3 runs to 14 residues. Looked up from germline, CDR1 is KGHDR and CDR2 is SFDVKD. Trimming shortened V by 3 bases and J by 2 bases, and 8 bases separated the two germline ends.

J is TRBJ2-3 and V is TRBV3-1 (or the pseudogene TRBV3-2); 8 bases are a match to TRBD2. Germline V gene data show CDR1 as LGHDT and CDR2 as YNNKEL (reference sequence). The CDR3 runs to 14 residues. V shed 4 bases and J 6 bases; nucleotides not matched to a gene: 6. The CDR3 nucleotides are TGTGCCAGCAGCCCTCGGACTAGCCTCGATACGCAGTATTTT. Protein sequence: CASSPRTSLDTQYF.

DNA of the CDR3: TGTGCCAGCAGTTTATGGGGACAGGGTACGAGGGGTAATGAAAAACTGTTTTTT. This codes for CASSLWGQGTRGNEKLFF. V usage is TRBV28 and J usage is TRBJ1-4; TRBD1 aligns across 9 bases. The CDR3 is 18 amino acids. Germline V lookup: CDR1 MDHEN, CDR2 SYDVKM. The junction had 9 bases not matched to a gene; V was cut back by 0 bases and J by 4 bases.

This chain joins TRBV19 and TRBJ1-6; 7 bases fit TRBD1. CDR3 length: 15 residues. Germline-derived CDR1 and CDR2 are LNHDA and SQIVND (reference sequence). J lost 8 bases, V lost 4 bases, and 8 bases had no gene match. The CDR3 sequence: CASSNNRGDYSPLHF. The CDR3 DNA sequence: TGTGCCAGTAGTAACAACAGGGGAGACTATTCACCCCTCCACTTT.

This chain connects TRBV9 to TRBJ1-2, with 12 bases aligning to TRBD1. Looked up from germline, CDR1 is SGDLS and CDR2 is YYNGEE. V lost 0 bases, J lost 3 bases, and 3 bases stayed unmatched. The CDR3 length is 16 residues. CDR3 sequence (DNA): TGTGCCAGCAGCGTAGGAGGGACAGGGGGCTACTATGGCTACACCTTC. It translates to CASSVGGTGGYYGYTF.

The chain employs TRBV6-5 and TRBJ1-4; no definite D call. The CDR3 runs 14 residues. The germline V gene encodes CDR1 MNHEY and CDR2 SVGAGI. The germline V and J ends were trimmed by 8 bases and 3 bases, with 13 bases remaining between them. CDR3 protein: CASRGRTANEKLFF. The CDR3 DNA follows: TGTGCCAGCCGGGGAAGAACCGCTAATGAAAAACTGTTTTTT.

This clone turned up a few times. Its ends do not fully match the called genes, so a read error is possible. V is TRBV7-8 and J is TRBJ1-4; TRBD1 aligns across 9 bases. Germline V gene data show CDR1 as SGHVS and CDR2 as FQNEAQ. This CDR3 region has 17 residues. CDR3 region: CASSLAITGTGNEKLFF. The CDR3 coding sequence is TGTGCCAGCAGCCTAGCCATCACCGGGACAGGGAATGAAAAACTGTTTTTT.

The rearrangement uses TRBV10-1 and TRBJ2-3, with 7 bases lining up with TRBD1. The CDR3 spans 14 residues. CDR1 WNHNN and CDR2 SYGVQD come from the germline V gene (reference sequence). The V and J ends lost 3 bases and 2 bases, in that order; junction bases with no gene match: 2. CDR3 amino acids: CASSEGGLTDTQYF. In DNA form, the CDR3 reads TGCGCCAGCAGTGAAGGGGGCCTCACAGATACGCAGTATTTT.

This clone has just one count. The chain uses TRBV27 and TRBJ2-2; 10 bases fit TRBD2. The CDR3 runs to 15 residues. V was pared by 8 bases and J by 4 bases, with 7 bases of the junction left unmatched. Germline values: CDR1 MNHEY, CDR2 SMNVEV (reference sequence). Written as DNA, the CDR3 is TGTGCCAGCGGCCAAGCGGGGGGGGTCACCGGGGAGCTGTTTTTT. This codes for CASGQAGGVTGELFF.

The V call is TRBV10-2, the J call TRBJ2-5; a possible D gene is TRBD1 (5 bases). The CDR3 extends over 13 amino acids. With 4 bases removed from V and 9 bases from J, the gap between germline ends came to 15 bases. Germline values: CDR1 WSHSY, CDR2 SAAADI. In nucleotides, the CDR3 is TGCGCCAGCAGTGGATCTTGGGGCTCCCCCCAGTACTTC. Translation: CASSGSWGSPQYF.

The chain links TRBV10-3 to TRBJ2-7, with a possible D match to TRBD2 (5 bases). Trimming stripped 9 bases from V and 0 bases from J, with 12 bases between. The length of the CDR3 is 13 residues. Germline-derived CDR1 and CDR2 are ENHRY and SYGVKD. Here the CDR3 DNA reads TGTGCCATTGGGGAAGGGAGCTCCTACGAGCAGTACTTC. Protein sequence: CAIGEGSSYEQYF.

The V and J genes are TRBV5-1 and TRBJ1-1, with 9 bases identical to TRBD1. Germline CDR1 SGHRS, CDR2 YFSETQ. This CDR3 contains 15 residues. The junction had 4 bases not matched to a gene; V was cut back by 4 bases and J by 0 bases. The CDR3 loop reads CASSQGQGMNTEAFF. The CDR3 nucleotides are TGCGCCAGCAGCCAGGGACAGGGTATGAACACTGAAGCTTTCTTT. The full variable domain, with the rest looked up from reference TRBV5-1 and TRBJ1-1, is KAGVTQTPRYLIKTRGQQVTLSCSPISGHRSVSWYQQTPGQGLQFLFEYFSETQRNKGNFPGRFSGRQFSNSRSEMNVSTLELGDSALYLCASSQGQGMNTEAFFGQGTRLTVV.